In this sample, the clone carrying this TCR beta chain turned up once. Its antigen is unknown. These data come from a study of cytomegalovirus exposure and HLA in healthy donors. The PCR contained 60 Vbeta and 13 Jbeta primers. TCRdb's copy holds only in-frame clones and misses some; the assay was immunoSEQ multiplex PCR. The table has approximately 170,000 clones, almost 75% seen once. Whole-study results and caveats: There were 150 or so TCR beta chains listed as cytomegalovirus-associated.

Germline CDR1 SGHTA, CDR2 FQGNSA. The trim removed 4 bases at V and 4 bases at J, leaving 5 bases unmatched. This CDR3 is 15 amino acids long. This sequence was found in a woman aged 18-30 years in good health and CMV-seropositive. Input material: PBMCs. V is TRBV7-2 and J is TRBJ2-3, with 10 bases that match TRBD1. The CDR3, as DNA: TGTGCCAGCAGCTGGGGACAGGGGCCGTCAGATACGCAGTATTTT. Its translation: CASSWGQGPSDTQYF.